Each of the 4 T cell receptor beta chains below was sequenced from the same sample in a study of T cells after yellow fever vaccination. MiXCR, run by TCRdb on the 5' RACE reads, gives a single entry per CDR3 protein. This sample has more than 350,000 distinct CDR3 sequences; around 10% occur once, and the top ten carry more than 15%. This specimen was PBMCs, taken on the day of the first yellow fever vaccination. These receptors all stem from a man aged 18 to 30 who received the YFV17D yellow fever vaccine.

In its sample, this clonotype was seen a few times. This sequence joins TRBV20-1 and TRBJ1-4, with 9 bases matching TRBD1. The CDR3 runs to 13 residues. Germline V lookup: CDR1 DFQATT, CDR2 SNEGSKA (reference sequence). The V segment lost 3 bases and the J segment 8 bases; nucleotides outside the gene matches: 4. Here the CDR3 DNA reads TGCAGTGCTAGGGGACAGGGAGGAGAAAAACTGTTTTTT. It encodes CSARGQGGEKLFF.

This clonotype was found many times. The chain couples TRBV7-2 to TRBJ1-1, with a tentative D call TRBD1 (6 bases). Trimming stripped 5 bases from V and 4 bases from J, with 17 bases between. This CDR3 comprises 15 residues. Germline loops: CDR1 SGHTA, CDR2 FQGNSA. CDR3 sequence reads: CASSLIGGPGTEAFF. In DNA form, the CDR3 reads TGTGCCAGCAGCCTGATTGGGGGCCCGGGCACTGAAGCTTTCTTT. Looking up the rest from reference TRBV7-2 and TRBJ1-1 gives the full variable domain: GAGVSQSPSNKVTEKGKDVELRCDPISGHTALYWYRQSLGQGLEFLIYFQGNSAPDKSGLPSDRFSAERTGGSVSTLTIQRTQQEDSAVYLCASSLIGGPGTEAFFGQGTRLTVV.

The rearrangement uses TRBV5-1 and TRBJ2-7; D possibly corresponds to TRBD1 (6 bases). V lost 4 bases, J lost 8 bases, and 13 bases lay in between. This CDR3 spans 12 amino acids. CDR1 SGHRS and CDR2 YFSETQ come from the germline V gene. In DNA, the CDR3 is TGCGCCAGCAGCAAGGGACAAGTCAAGCAGTACTTC. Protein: CASSKGQVKQYF.

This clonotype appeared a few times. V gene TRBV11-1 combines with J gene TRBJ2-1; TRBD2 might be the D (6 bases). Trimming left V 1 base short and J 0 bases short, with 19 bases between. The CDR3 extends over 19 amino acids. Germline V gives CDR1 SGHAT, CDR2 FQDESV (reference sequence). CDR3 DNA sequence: TGTGCCAGCAGCTTAGGGCGCGGCAGACGGGGGAACTCCTACAATGAGCAGTTCTTC. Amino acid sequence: CASSLGRGRRGNSYNEQFF.